One T cell receptor beta chain is described in this entry. The antigen remains undetermined. The record originates from a study of radiation and T cells in renal cell carcinoma. Overall study findings and caveats: From baseline, blood top tumor clonotypes peaked at 2 weeks post-radiation.

Sequenced by immunoSEQ multiplex PCR; TCRdb stores in-frame clones only, minus some. The profile shows about 150,000 clones, about 87% of them singletons. Described time point: blood 2 weeks post-SBRT. Noted treatment: 15 Gy SBRT to primary tumor, nephrectomy 4 weeks later. The germline gives CDR1 SGHAT, CDR2 FQNNGV. Germline trimming cut 1 base from V and 2 bases from J; bases unmatched to any gene: 8. The CDR3 spans 16 residues. This chain uses TRBV11-2 with TRBJ2-7; 7 nucleotides line up with TRBD1. Source: blood, taken from a patient whose treatment included radiotherapy and nephrectomy. This sequence originates from a woman in her forties or fifties with renal cell carcinoma. Written as DNA, the CDR3 is TGTGCCAGCAGCTTAGCTCCCACAGGGGCCCCCTACGAGCAGTACTTC. Its protein is CASSLAPTGAPYEQYF.